This T cell receptor beta chain was captured in a study of persistence of HIV-infected CD4 T cells. Stimulation used approximately 10 ug/mL lysate from CMV-infected fibroblasts. CD40L-negative CD69-negative CD45RO-high memory CD4+ T cells were sorted as populations depleted of antigen-responding cells. For at least 4 years, plasma HIV-1 RNA was undetectable (<50 copies/mL). As regards this clone: Its antigen is not known.

This was the immunoSEQ version 4 assay in survey mode. TCRdb's table, derived via immunoSEQ multiplex PCR, lists solely in-frame clones and lacks some. Of roughly 34,000 clones in the sample, 65% to 90% are singletons; the top ten hold 0.8% to 0.9%. The receptor's source is an adult man with HIV who was CMV-seropositive. Material: CD4+ T cells sorted from PBMCs after roughly 18-hour stimulation, obtained from a patient who received antiretroviral therapy.

The CDR3 sequence is CASSYRGNQPQHF. DNA of the CDR3: TGTGCCAGCAGTTACCGGGGCAATCAGCCCCAGCATTTT. This chain links TRBV6-5 with TRBJ1-5; D uncertain. The CDR3 totals 13 residues. Trimming took off 2 bases at V and 2 bases at J, with 4 bases between the two ends. The V gene's germline CDR1 is MNHEY and CDR2 SVGAGI.